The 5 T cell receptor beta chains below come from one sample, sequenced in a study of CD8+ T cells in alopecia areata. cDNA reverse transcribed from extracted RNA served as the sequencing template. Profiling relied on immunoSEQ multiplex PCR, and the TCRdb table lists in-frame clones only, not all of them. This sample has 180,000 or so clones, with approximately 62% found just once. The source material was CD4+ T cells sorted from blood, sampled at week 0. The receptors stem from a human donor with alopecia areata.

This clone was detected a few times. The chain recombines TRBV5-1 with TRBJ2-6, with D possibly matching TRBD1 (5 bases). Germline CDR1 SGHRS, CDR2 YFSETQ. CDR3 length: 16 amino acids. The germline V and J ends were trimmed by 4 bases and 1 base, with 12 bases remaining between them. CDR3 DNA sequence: TGCGCCAGCAGCATTACCCAGGGATCTGGGGCCAACGTCCTGACTTTC. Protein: CASSITQGSGANVLTF. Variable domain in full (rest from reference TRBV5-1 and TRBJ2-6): KAGVTQTPRYLIKTRGQQVTLSCSPISGHRSVSWYQQTPGQGLQFLFEYFSETQRNKGNFPGRFSGRQFSNSRSEMNVSTLELGDSALYLCASSITQGSGANVLTFGAGSRLTVL.

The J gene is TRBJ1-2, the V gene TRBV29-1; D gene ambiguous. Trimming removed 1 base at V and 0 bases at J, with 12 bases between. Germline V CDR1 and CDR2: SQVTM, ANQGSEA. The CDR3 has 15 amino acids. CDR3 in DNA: TGCAGCGTTGAAGGTCGCAGGAATTCTAACTATGGCTACACCTTC. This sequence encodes CSVEGRRNSNYGYTF.

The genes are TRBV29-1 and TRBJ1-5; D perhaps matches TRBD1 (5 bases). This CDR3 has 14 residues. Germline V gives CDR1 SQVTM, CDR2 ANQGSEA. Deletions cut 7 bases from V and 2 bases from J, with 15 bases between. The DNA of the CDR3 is TGCAGCGCCGCAGAGGGGCACGGCAATCAGCCCCAGCATTTT. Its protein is CSAAEGHGNQPQHF.

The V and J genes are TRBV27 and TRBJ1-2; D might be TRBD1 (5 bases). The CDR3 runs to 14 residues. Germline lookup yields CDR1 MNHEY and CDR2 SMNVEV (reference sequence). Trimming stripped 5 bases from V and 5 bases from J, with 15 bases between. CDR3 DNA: TGTGCCAGCAGTGCGCAGGGACGGCTTTATGGCTACACCTTC. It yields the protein CASSAQGRLYGYTF.

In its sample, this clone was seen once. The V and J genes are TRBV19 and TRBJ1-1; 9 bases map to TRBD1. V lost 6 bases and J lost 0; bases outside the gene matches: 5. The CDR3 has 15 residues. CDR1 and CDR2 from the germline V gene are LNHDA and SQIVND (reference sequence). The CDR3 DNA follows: TGTGCCAGTAGCCCCGGGACAGGGATGAACACTGAAGCTTTCTTT. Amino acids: CASSPGTGMNTEAFF.